These T cell receptor beta chains were read from a single sample in a study of cytomegalovirus exposure and HLA in healthy donors. Data came from immunoSEQ multiplex PCR; TCRdb stores just in-frame clones and leaves some out. This table has about 180,000 clones, around four fifths appearing once. Sequenced sample: PBMCs. These receptors were taken from a man between 18 and 29 years old in good health and CMV-seronegative. The CDR3 runs from the conserved cysteine through the conserved F or W. D genes are given only for firm matches. Clone size is not always given. Where it is, it says once, few, many or a class for expanded clones.

j_call	clone_size	v_call	d_call	cdr3_nt	cdr3_aa
TRBJ1-4	NA	TRBV2	NA	TGTGCCAGCAGTGACAGTAAAGAACTGTTTTTT	CASSDSKELFF
TRBJ2-1	NA	TRBV7-9	TRBD2	TGTGCCAGCAGCTATAGCGGGAGGGCTCGGAATGAGCAGTTCTTC	CASSYSGRARNEQFF
TRBJ2-3	NA	TRBV16	NA	TGTGCCAGCAGCCAATCGAGGGACTGGCCCACAGATACGCAGTATTTT	CASSQSRDWPTDTQYF
TRBJ2-5	NA	TRBV29-1	NA	TGCAGCGTGGAGGGGCTCACAGAGACCCAGTACTTC	CSVEGLTETQYF
TRBJ1-3	NA	TRBV14	NA	TGTGCCAGCAGCCAAGATCGAGGCGCTGGAAACACCATATATTTT	CASSQDRGAGNTIYF
TRBJ2-7	NA	TRBV6-7	NA	TGTGCCAGCAGTTACTACGGGTTCGGGACTTTCTCCTACGAGCAGTACTTC	CASSYYGFGTFSYEQYF
TRBJ1-4	once	TRBV27	NA	TGTGCCAGCAGTTTATCCCCGGGTCGCAATGAAAAACTGTTTTTT	CASSLSPGRNEKLFF
TRBJ1-3	NA	TRBV7-3	NA	TGTGCCAGCAGCTTAAGGAGAGGAAACACCATATATTTT	CASSLRRGNTIYF
TRBJ1-2	NA	TRBV6-1	NA	TGTGCCAGCAGTGAAGAAGTCTTGGCGGATGGCTACACCTTC	CASSEEVLADGYTF
TRBJ1-1	NA	TRBV4-3	NA	TGCGCCAGCAGCCAAGATCGATACAGGGCCAACACTGAAGCTTTCTTT	CASSQDRYRANTEAFF
TRBJ2-7	NA	TRBV11-3	NA	TGTGCCAGCAGCCACCGCAGGTATAGCGAGCAGTACTTC	CASSHRRYSEQYF
TRBJ1-1	NA	TRBV7-2	TRBD1	TGTGCCAGCAGCCAAGACAGGGATTTGGGTTTGAACACTGAAGCTTTCTTT	CASSQDRDLGLNTEAFF
TRBJ2-7	NA	TRBV18	TRBD1	TGTGCCAGCTCACAACATGTCGGGACAGCCTACGAGCAGTACTTC	CASSQHVGTAYEQYF
TRBJ2-5	NA	TRBV7-2	TRBD1	TGTGCCAGCAGCTTAGATGCGGGATGGACAGGGGGAGGGGAGACCCAGTACTTC	CASSLDAGWTGGGETQYF
TRBJ2-7	NA	TRBV30	TRBD1	TGTGCCTGGAGTCCAGGGACAGGCCTCTGCGAGCAGTACTTC	CAWSPGTGLCEQYF
TRBJ2-3	NA	TRBV7-8	NA	TGTGCCAGCAGGGCAGACAGGACCTTGACAGATACGCAGTATTTT	CASRADRTLTDTQYF
TRBJ2-4	NA	TRBV7-2	NA	TGTGCCAGCAGCTTGTGGGGGGACATTCAGTACTTC	CASSLWGDIQYF